This TCR beta chain was documented in a study of response to subunit inactivated influenza vaccine (dated by TCRdb to the late 2010s). Study-level background: Deep quantitative profiling of the T cell receptor repertoire was used in the study to follow responses to a trivalent subunit inactivated influenza vaccine. Overall study outcomes, separate from this receptor: The authors proposed that each seasonal influenza vaccination may bring in only a limited number of new T cells.

The library was made by RT-PCR. Sequencer: Illumina HiSeq 2500. Using fastp at Q25 and MiXCR, TCRdb reprocessed the public reads and kept productive beta chains. For every CDR3 protein sequence, its rows merge into one entry that carries the most common genes and DNA. This sample has some 200,000 distinct CDR3 sequences in its table, and approximately 12% of those were observed once. In total, the top ten clones hold 29% of the sample. As for this clonotype: The target of this receptor is not known. Base qualities are not provided; no much larger clone lies one nucleotide away.

Based on the germline V gene (reference sequence), the CDR1 and CDR2 sequences are DFQATT and SNEGSKA. Here V drops 0 bases and J drops 4 bases, and the junction holds 5 bases not matched to any gene. Reading from cysteine to phenylalanine, the CDR3 counts 15 amino acids. Only the CDR3 DNA is retained, 45 bases long and in frame from the first base. These sequences were also reported in another study, on T cells expressing NK-cell markers. Drawing on the second study: TCR beta cDNA libraries were prepared using 5'RACE template switching, which introduced a universal primer site and unique molecular identifiers. In sorted CD3+CD56+NKG2C+, CD3+CD56+NKG2C- and CD3+CD56-NKG2C+ T-cell subsets from about 8 donors, TCR beta-chain repertoires were profiled. Among the eight sequenced donors, seven were HCMV-seropositive and one was HCMV-seronegative. To restrict sorting to alphabetaTCR-expressing T cells, an anti-gammadeltaTCR antibody was added in several experiments. In over five donors, the dominant CD3+CD56+NKG2C+ clonotypes were among the top 10 CD8+ clonotypes and accounted for roughly 1.0-8% of CD8+ T cells. Those dominant clonotypes were again the most abundant among CD3+CD56-NKG2C+ cells in a handful of donors, at about 25-60.1%. Whether the expanded NKG2C-expressing T cell clones were specific for HCMV antigens was left unclear. Randomly selected healthy volunteers, three men and five women, were used as the eight sequenced donors. A commercial ELISA kit detecting HCMV-specific IgG in serum was used to determine HCMV serostatus. Peripheral blood mononuclear cells were isolated from blood by Ficoll density gradient centrifugation. CD4+ and CD8+ T cells were isolated from PBMC by magnetic immunoseparation with Miltenyi isolation kits. Priming for cDNA synthesis came from the TCR beta constant segment, and two successive PCR amplification steps followed. The libraries were sequenced on Illumina HiSeq 2000/2500, MiSeq or NextSeq, producing 2 x 150 bp reads. MIGEC handled demultiplexing of the reads and grouping by UMI, while MiTCR was used to assemble and quantify clonotypes. Only TCR cDNA sequences supported by at least two reads were kept to exclude erroneous sequences. The tcR package was used for downstream repertoire analysis, with clonotypes matched between fractions based on CDR3 nucleotide sequence plus V segment. Antigen specificity was annotated against VDJdb with VDJmatch, allowing one amino acid substitution in CDR3.

The specimen was CD8+ T cells sorted from PBMCs, collected 11 to 12 days after vaccination. The receptor's source is a man aged 50-59 years who received an inactivated influenza vaccine. Donor details come from another sample of the same person, matched by shared clones. The V and J segments used are TRBV20-1 and TRBJ2-7, and 11 bases in between align with TRBD1. The nucleotide sequence is TGCAGTGCTAGAGATGGGGACAGGGGGAATTACGAGCAGTACTTC. It codes for CSARDGDRGNYEQYF.